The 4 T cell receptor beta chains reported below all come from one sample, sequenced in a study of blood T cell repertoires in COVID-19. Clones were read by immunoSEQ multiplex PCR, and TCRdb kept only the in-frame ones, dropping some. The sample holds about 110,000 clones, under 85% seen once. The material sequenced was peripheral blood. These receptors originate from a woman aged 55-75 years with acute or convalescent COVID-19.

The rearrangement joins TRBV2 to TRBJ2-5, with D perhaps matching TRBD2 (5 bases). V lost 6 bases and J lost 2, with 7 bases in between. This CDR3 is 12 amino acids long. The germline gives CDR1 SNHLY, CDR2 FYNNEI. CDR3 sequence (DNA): TGTGCCAGCAGCCCGGGGCAAGAGACCCAGTACTTC. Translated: CASSPGQETQYF.

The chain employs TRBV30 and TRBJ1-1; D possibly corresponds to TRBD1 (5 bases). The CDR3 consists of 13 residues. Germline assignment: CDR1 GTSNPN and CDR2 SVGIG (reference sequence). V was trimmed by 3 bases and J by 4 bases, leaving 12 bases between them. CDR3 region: CAWSDLQGTEAFF. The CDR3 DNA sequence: TGTGCCTGGAGCGATCTTCAGGGCACTGAAGCTTTCTTT.

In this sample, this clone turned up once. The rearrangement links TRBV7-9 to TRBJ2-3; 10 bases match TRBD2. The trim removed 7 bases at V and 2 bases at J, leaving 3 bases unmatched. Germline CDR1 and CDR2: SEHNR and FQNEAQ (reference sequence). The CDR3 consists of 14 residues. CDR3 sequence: CASTLAGDTDTQYF. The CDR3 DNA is TGTGCCAGCACCCTAGCGGGGGACACAGATACGCAGTATTTT.

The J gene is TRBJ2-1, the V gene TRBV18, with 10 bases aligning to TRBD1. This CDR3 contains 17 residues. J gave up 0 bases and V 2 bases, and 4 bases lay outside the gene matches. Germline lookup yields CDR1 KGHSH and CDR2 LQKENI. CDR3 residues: CASSPGTGDSSYNEQFF. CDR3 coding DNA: TGTGCCAGCTCACCAGGGACAGGGGACAGCTCCTACAATGAGCAGTTCTTC.